This is a list of T cell receptor beta chains from one sample in a study of tumour-infiltrating T cells in Burkitt lymphoma. The data were produced by immunoSEQ multiplex PCR, yet TCRdb's version contains in-frame clones alone and is incomplete. The data hold hundreds of clones, with over 9.5% observed a single time. The sample consisted of tumor tissue. The receptors shown here come from a human donor with Burkitt lymphoma. Both conserved end residues are part of each CDR3. D genes are given only for firm matches. Not all rows give a size; the values are once, few, many and, for expanded clones, a class.

CDR3 DNA	CDR3 protein	D gene	J gene	clone size	V gene
TGCAGCGTTGCGACTAGCGGGCAAGAGACCCAGTACTTC	CSVATSGQETQYF	TRBD2	TRBJ2-5	NA	TRBV29-1
TGTGCCAGCAGTTACTCGACACAGGCCATAGGTAATGGCTACACCTTC	CASSYSTQAIGNGYTF	NA	TRBJ1-2	NA	TRBV6-5
TGTGCCACCAGCAGAGATTTAGGGAGCAATCAGCCCCAGCATTTT	CATSRDLGSNQPQHF	NA	TRBJ1-5	NA	TRBV15
TGTGCCAGTAGTCTCCGGGAGGGCGTCAATCAGCCCCAGCATTTT	CASSLREGVNQPQHF	NA	TRBJ1-5	NA	TRBV19
TGTGCCAGCAGCTGGGACAGTCTGAACACTGAAGCTTTCTTT	CASSWDSLNTEAFF	TRBD1	TRBJ1-1	few	TRBV5-6
TGTGCCAGCAGTTACTCCGGGATTGGGTCACCCCTCCACTTT	CASSYSGIGSPLHF	NA	TRBJ1-6	few	TRBV6-5
TGCGCCAACAGCCTCGGACCTCAGATTGAAGCTTTCTTT	CANSLGPQIEAFF	NA	TRBJ1-1	few	TRBV4-3
TGTGCCAGCAGTCCCAGCGGGGGGGAATACAATGAGCAGTTCTTC	CASSPSGGEYNEQFF	TRBD2	TRBJ2-1	NA	TRBV6-5
TGTGCCAGCAGCGTAGAGTCGATCAAGGGGTCACCCCTCCACTTT	CASSVESIKGSPLHF	NA	TRBJ1-6	NA	TRBV9
TGTGCCAGCAGCGTAGAAAGGGGGCCGGGCACTGAAGCTTTCTTT	CASSVERGPGTEAFF	TRBD1	TRBJ1-1	few	TRBV9
TGTGCCAGCAGACCACAGGGGGCGCAAATGGGAAACACCATATATTTT	CASRPQGAQMGNTIYF	TRBD1	TRBJ1-3	NA	TRBV28
TGTGCCAGCAGCTCCGGGGACAATGAGCAGTTCTTC	CASSSGDNEQFF	NA	TRBJ2-1	NA	TRBV5-6
TGTGCCAGCAGTTTAACAGGGGGAGATCAAGAGACCCAGTACTTC	CASSLTGGDQETQYF	TRBD1	TRBJ2-5	NA	TRBV6-5
TGTGCCAGCAGCGGCCGGGACAGGACCTACAATGAGCAGTTCTTC	CASSGRDRTYNEQFF	TRBD1	TRBJ2-1	few	TRBV9
TGTGCCAGCAGCGTAGCGGGGCTAGCGGGGGGGCAGTTCCTAAATACGCAATATTTT	CASSVAGLAGGQFLNTQYF	TRBD2	TRBJ2-3	NA	TRBV9
TGTGCCAGCAGCATGGACAGGGTTGTTCGGACCTTC	CASSMDRVVRTF	TRBD1	TRBJ1-2	few	TRBV25-1
TGTGCCCTGAGGGGACAGGGTGGTACCGGGGAGCTGTTTTTT	CALRGQGGTGELFF	TRBD1	TRBJ2-2	few	TRBV10-3
TGTGCCAGCAGCCGAGGACAGGGGGCGAATGAGCAGTTCTTC	CASSRGQGANEQFF	TRBD1	TRBJ2-1	NA	TRBV6-5
TGTGCCCTAGGTGAGAGGTCACCGTTCTTC	CALGERSPFF	NA	TRBJ2-1	NA	TRBV7-9
TGTGCCAGCAGCTTAGGGGGTTATGGCTACACCTTC	CASSLGGYGYTF	NA	TRBJ1-2	NA	TRBV7-6
TGCGCCAGCAGCCCTCGGGGAGCGGGGAGTTCCGATACGCAGTATTTT	CASSPRGAGSSDTQYF	TRBD2	TRBJ2-3	NA	TRBV4-1
TGTGCCAGCTCACCAACAGGGTCAGCCCAAGAGACCCAGTACTTC	CASSPTGSAQETQYF	NA	TRBJ2-5	NA	TRBV18
TGTGCCAGCAGCCTTAGTGGGGGCTACACCTTC	CASSLSGGYTF	NA	TRBJ1-2	NA	TRBV9
TGTGCCAGCAGTTTCTCCGGGGACTATAATGAGCAGTTCTTC	CASSFSGDYNEQFF	TRBD2	TRBJ2-1	once	TRBV28
TGTGCCAGCAGTTTGAGTATAAGACAGCCCCAGCATTTT	CASSLSIRQPQHF	NA	TRBJ1-5	NA	TRBV27
TGTGCCACCCTCGAGGGGTTATCCTATGGCTACACCTTC	CATLEGLSYGYTF	NA	TRBJ1-2	few	TRBV10-3
TGTGCCTGGAGTCTCGGGGAGGGGAAGTACTTC	CAWSLGEGKYF	TRBD2	TRBJ2-7	few	TRBV30
TGTGCCAGCTCACCGGGGGGCGGACAGCCCCAGCATTTT	CASSPGGGQPQHF	NA	TRBJ1-5	few	TRBV18
TGTGCCAGCAGCTTCACCCCCGGGACAGGGGATTACAATCAGCCCCAGCATTTT	CASSFTPGTGDYNQPQHF	TRBD1	TRBJ1-5	few	TRBV7-9
TGTGCCAGCAGTTTATCTCGGACTGGTGGCTACACCTTC	CASSLSRTGGYTF	NA	TRBJ1-2	NA	TRBV27
TGTGCCAGCAGTCCCTCGGGGCCGGGACAGGCGGTGTTTTTT	CASSPSGPGQAVFF	TRBD1	TRBJ1-4	NA	TRBV28
TGTGCCAGCTCACCAGACACGCGCACAGATACGCAGTATTTT	CASSPDTRTDTQYF	NA	TRBJ2-3	NA	TRBV18
TGTGCCAGCAGCTTAGTCGGGGATTACGAGCAGTACTTC	CASSLVGDYEQYF	NA	TRBJ2-7	few	TRBV11-2
TGTGCCAGAACGGTCGATGGGGGGGCCAGGAATGAGCAGTTCTTC	CARTVDGGARNEQFF	NA	TRBJ2-1	few	TRBV2
TGTGCCAGCAGCTTGGGGACAGGGCCTAGCACAGATACGCAGTATTTT	CASSLGTGPSTDTQYF	TRBD1	TRBJ2-3	few	TRBV5-5
TGTGCCAGCAGTCTAACCCTGGACAGAAACTATGGCTACACCTTC	CASSLTLDRNYGYTF	NA	TRBJ1-2	few	TRBV6-1
TGTGCCTGGACCCAGGGATGGACCGGGGAGCTGTTTTTT	CAWTQGWTGELFF	NA	TRBJ2-2	NA	TRBV30
TGTGCCAGCAGTGTCTTGGGACTAGCGGGGGGGCAGGGTTGGAATGAGCAGTTCTTC	CASSVLGLAGGQGWNEQFF	TRBD2	TRBJ2-1	few	TRBV6-1
TGTGCCAGCAGTGAAGTGGCCCGGGCTCGCCGCAGCACAGATACGCAGTATTTT	CASSEVARARRSTDTQYF	NA	TRBJ2-3	few	TRBV6-1
TGTGCCAGCAGTTTAAGCGGGGGGTACAATGAGCAGTTCTTC	CASSLSGGYNEQFF	TRBD2	TRBJ2-1	NA	TRBV28
TGCGCCAGCAGCCTCAGCGGGGGCTACGAGCAGTACTTC	CASSLSGGYEQYF	TRBD2	TRBJ2-7	large	TRBV10-1
TGCGCCAGCAGCCAGGGAAGCTCCTACAATGAGCAGTTCTTC	CASSQGSSYNEQFF	NA	TRBJ2-1	NA	TRBV5-1
TGTGCCATCAGTGAGTCGATAGCCAGCCTAGGAAGGGCCAACGTCCCGACTTTC	CAISESIASLGRANVPTF	NA	TRBJ2-6	once	TRBV10-3
TGTGCCAGCAGTGACCCGGGACAACCTCGCACTGAAGCTTTCTTT	CASSDPGQPRTEAFF	NA	TRBJ1-1	few	TRBV2
TGTGCCAGCAGCGGACAGGGCACCTACGAGCAGTACTTC	CASSGQGTYEQYF	TRBD1	TRBJ2-7	few	TRBV7-9
TGTGCCAGCACCCTGTATGGGGGATCAGATACGCAGTATTTT	CASTLYGGSDTQYF	NA	TRBJ2-3	NA	TRBV7-2
TGTGCCAGCAGTGTAGGCTCCTTGTATTCTGGCTACACCTTC	CASSVGSLYSGYTF	NA	TRBJ1-2	NA	TRBV25-1
TGCGCCAGCAGCTCCTCCTCGGCAACAGATACGCAGTATTTT	CASSSSSATDTQYF	NA	TRBJ2-3	NA	TRBV5-1
TGTGCCAGCAGCTTGGCCATCGGGGGGGCCTCAGATACGCAGTATTTT	CASSLAIGGASDTQYF	TRBD2	TRBJ2-3	NA	TRBV5-4
TGTGCCAGCACCCGGGTGGGGAACACTAATGAAAAACTGTTTTTT	CASTRVGNTNEKLFF	NA	TRBJ1-4	NA	TRBV28
TGTGCCAGCAGCCTCAGCTACAGGGGACGGGGCTATGGCTACACCTTC	CASSLSYRGRGYGYTF	TRBD1	TRBJ1-2	NA	TRBV28
TGTGCCAGCAGCCCCAACCCGGACGGAGCGGGCGACTATGGCTACACCTTC	CASSPNPDGAGDYGYTF	NA	TRBJ1-2	few	TRBV5-6
TGTGCCAGCAGTAGAGGGGGGGGTGAGCAGTTCTTC	CASSRGGGEQFF	NA	TRBJ2-1	NA	TRBV9
TGTGCCAGCAGCTTTTCGCGGGGGGGCCACAGTGAGCAGTTCTTC	CASSFSRGGHSEQFF	TRBD2	TRBJ2-1	NA	TRBV9
TGCGCCAGCAGCCGGGCGAGCACTGAAGCTTTCTTT	CASSRASTEAFF	NA	TRBJ1-1	NA	TRBV4-1
TGTGCCAGCAGTTTATCGTCCGGGGACCCCTACGAGCAGTACTTC	CASSLSSGDPYEQYF	NA	TRBJ2-7	NA	TRBV27
TGTGCCAGCAGTCCCTGGACGAGAAACACCGGGGAGCTGTTTTTT	CASSPWTRNTGELFF	NA	TRBJ2-2	few	TRBV7-9